This T cell receptor (beta chain) was profiled in a study of vaccination effects on CD4 cells after COVID-19 (dated by TCRdb to 2021 to 2024). In terms of the full investigation: Each participant got two doses of an mRNA SARS-CoV-2 vaccine, either BNT162b2 or mRNA-1273. Cultures from other donors in the study were sequenced with the Oncomine TCR Beta short-read assay on an Illumina iSeq 100. SARS-CoV-2 spike-specific CD4+ TCR repertoires from before and after mRNA vaccination were compared in COVID-19 convalescent patients and in infection-naive vaccine recipients. A total of ten to eleven COVID-19 convalescent patients and a few SARS-CoV-2-naive healthy vaccine recipients were included in the full study. Results and caveats for the whole study, not just this receptor: At late post-vaccination timepoints, both infection-induced and vaccine-induced clones showed marked clonal contraction, consistent with waning T cell responses. Limitations of the study were the small number of convalescent patients and the absence of early post-infection timepoints. Among healthy vaccine recipients, nearly all vaccine-induced clones were SARS-CoV-2 mono-reactive, and just 1 of 255 was cross-reactive with common cold coronaviruses.

The CDR3 has 14 amino acids, counting the end cysteine and phenylalanine. The CDR3 DNA has 42 bases and is translated from base 1. Looking up the germline V gene yields CDR1 SQVTM and CDR2 ANQGSEA. V is pared back by 6 bases and J by 7 bases, with 21 bases lying between the germline termini. The library was generated by the immunoSEQ multiplex PCR assay. TCR beta CDR3 sequencing was performed on DNA from the cultured, isolated CD4+ T cells. Per the authors' processing: The analysis removed non-productive TCR sequences, trimmed reads to the CDR3 region, and retained only CDR3s that were 7 or more amino acids long. Antigen-specific clonotypes were identified with the MANAFEST web app by comparing expansion in peptide wells against reference cultures. Positive clones required FDR<0.05 expansion versus reference and all other wells, odds ratio above 5, and frequency above 0.1% in two replicate wells. A clonotype was called cross-reactive if it was significantly expanded both in SARS-CoV-2 spike wells and in at least one common cold coronavirus spike condition. Using the stringdist R package, CDR3 similarity was measured by Levenshtein distance, and unrooted trees were constructed with ape in R 3.6.1. TCRdb limited this immuneACCESS table to in-frame rearrangements with V and J called. A share of clones is missing; checked studies link under half to unresolved V genes, and the rest is unexplained. D and trimming were read from the DNA, whereas the V and J calls and clone size are those reported in that table. The sample includes over 55,000 clones, with about four fifths observed a single time. Together, the top ten hold under 3% of the sample.

The ViraFEST assay stimulated PBMC with viral peptide pools and then used TCR sequencing to identify antigen-specific CD4+ T cell clonotypes by expansion. After less than 13 days of culture, CD4+ T cells were isolated with the EasySep CD4+ T cell isolation kit. Negative nucleocapsid antibody results before and after vaccination confirmed that the healthy vaccine recipients had no prior SARS-CoV-2 infection. Each well held 1.5 million to 2 million PBMC cultured in IMDM containing roughly 5% human AB serum, 8.5 to 10 IU/ml IL-2 and gentamicin, along with 8 to 10 ug/ml peptides. On days 3 and 7, half of the culture medium was replaced with fresh IL-2-containing medium. Each peptide stimulation condition was cultured in triplicate wells unless otherwise noted. Using Ficoll-Paque Plus gradient centrifugation, PBMC were separated from whole blood and then either used fresh or cryopreserved at -140C. The overlapping peptide pools covered the spike proteins of SARS-CoV-2 as well as those of the common cold coronaviruses HCoV-NL63, HCoV-OC43 and HCoV-229E. The QIAamp micro DNA kit was used to extract genomic DNA from the cultured CD4+ T cells.

Points on this clone: The clone's antigen remains unknown. Base qualities are missing; no much larger clone stands one base away.

This receptor was taken from a human donor who received a COVID-19 vaccine. The sequencing used CD4+ T cells from PBMCs cultured with HCoV-229E spike peptides, collected before COVID-19 vaccination. This sample's cell subset or site label indicates: HCoV-229E spike overlapping peptide pool stimulation. The rearranged segments are TRBV29-1 and TRBJ1-2; TRBD1 is a possible D gene, resting on 6 matching bases. This receptor carries the CDR3 CSVDAFGAGAGYTF. The nucleotide sequence is TGCAGCGTCGACGCCTTCGGGGCAGGGGCTGGCTACACCTTC.